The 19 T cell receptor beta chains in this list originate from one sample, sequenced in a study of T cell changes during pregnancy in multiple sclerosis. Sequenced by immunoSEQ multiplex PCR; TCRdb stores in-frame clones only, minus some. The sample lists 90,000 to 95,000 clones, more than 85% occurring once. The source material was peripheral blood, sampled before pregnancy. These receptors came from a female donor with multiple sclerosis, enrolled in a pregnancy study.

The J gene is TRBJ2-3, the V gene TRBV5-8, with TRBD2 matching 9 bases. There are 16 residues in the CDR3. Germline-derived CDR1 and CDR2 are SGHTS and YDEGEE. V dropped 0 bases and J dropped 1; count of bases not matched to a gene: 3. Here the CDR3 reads CASSLGRTSGTDTQYF. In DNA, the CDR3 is TGTGCCAGCAGCTTGGGACGGACTAGCGGCACAGATACGCAGTATTTT.

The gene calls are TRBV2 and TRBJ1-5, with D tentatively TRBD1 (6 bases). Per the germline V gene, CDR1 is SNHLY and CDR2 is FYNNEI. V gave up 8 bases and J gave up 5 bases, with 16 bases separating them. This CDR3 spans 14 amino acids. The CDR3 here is CASSGSRGDQPQHF. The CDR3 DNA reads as TGTGCCAGCTCGGGCAGCAGGGGAGATCAGCCCCAGCATTTT.

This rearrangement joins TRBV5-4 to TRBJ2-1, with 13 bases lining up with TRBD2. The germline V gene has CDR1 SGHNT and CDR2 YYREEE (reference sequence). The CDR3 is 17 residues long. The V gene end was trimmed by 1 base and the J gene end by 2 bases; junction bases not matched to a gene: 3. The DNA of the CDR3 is TGTGCCAGCAGCTTGACTAGCGGGAGGGTAACCTACAATGAGCAGTTCTTC. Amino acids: CASSLTSGRVTYNEQFF.

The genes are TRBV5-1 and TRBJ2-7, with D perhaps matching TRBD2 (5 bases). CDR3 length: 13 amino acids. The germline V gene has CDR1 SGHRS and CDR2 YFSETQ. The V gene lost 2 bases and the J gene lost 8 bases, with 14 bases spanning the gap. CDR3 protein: CASSFGIRDKQYF. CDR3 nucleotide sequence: TGCGCCAGCAGCTTCGGGATACGCGACAAGCAGTACTTC.

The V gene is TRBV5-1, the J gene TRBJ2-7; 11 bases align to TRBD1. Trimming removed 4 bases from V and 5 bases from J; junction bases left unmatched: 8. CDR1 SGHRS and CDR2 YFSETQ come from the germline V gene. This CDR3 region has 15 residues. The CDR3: CASSPGGTGGNEQYF. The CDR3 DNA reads TGCGCCAGCAGCCCTGGCGGGACAGGGGGTAACGAGCAGTACTTC.

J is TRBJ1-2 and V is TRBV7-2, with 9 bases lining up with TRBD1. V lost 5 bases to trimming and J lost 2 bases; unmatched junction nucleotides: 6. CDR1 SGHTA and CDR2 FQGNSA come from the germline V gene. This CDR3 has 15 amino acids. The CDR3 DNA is TGTGCCAGCAGCCGCAGGACAGGGGAAAACTATGGCTACACCTTC. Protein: CASSRRTGENYGYTF.

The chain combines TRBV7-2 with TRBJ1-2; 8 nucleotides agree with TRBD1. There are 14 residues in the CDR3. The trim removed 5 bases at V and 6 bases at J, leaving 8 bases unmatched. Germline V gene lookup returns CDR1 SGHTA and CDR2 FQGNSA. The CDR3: CASSPDRVRDGYTF. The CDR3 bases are TGTGCCAGCAGCCCGGACAGGGTCCGAGATGGCTACACCTTC.

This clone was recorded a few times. The CDR3 is CASSQTTGIYEQYF. As DNA, the CDR3 is TGTGCCAGCAGTCAAACGACAGGGATTTACGAGCAGTACTTC. This chain uses TRBV27 with TRBJ2-7; 7 nucleotides line up with TRBD1. The V and J ends lost 5 bases and 4 bases, in that order; junction bases with no gene match: 8. The CDR3 totals 14 residues. Germline-derived CDR1 and CDR2 are MNHEY and SMNVEV (reference sequence).

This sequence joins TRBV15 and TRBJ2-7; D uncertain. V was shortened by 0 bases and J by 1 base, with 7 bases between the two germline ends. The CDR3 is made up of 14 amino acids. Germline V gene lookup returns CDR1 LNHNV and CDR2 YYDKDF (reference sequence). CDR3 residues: CATSRELTSYEQYF. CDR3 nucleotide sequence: TGTGCCACCAGCAGAGAACTCACGTCCTACGAGCAGTACTTC.

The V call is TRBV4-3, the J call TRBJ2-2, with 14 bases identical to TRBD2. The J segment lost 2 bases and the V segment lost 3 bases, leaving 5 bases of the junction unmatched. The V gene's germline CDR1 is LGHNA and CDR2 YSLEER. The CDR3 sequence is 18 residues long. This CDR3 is CASSHGGLAGGNTGELFF. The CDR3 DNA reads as TGCGCCAGCAGCCACGGCGGACTAGCGGGGGGTAACACCGGGGAGCTGTTTTTT.

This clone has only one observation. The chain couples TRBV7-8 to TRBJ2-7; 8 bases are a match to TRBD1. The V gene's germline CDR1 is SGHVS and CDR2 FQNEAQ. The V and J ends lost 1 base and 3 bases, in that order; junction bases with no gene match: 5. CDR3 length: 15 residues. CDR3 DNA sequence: TGTGCCAGCAGCTTAGGCAGGGGGCGGTTCTACGAGCAGTACTTC. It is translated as CASSLGRGRFYEQYF.

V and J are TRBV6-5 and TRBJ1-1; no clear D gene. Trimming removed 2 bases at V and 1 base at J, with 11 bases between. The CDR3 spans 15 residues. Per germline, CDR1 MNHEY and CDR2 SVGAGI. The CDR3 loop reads CASSYGRGQNTEAFF. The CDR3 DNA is TGTGCCAGCAGTTACGGAAGAGGGCAGAACACTGAAGCTTTCTTT.

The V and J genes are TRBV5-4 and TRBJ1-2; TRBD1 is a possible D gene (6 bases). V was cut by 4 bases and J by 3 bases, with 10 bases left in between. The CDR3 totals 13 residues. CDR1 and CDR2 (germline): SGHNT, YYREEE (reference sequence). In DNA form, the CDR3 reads TGTGCCAGCAGCCCGGACAGAGACTATGGCTACACCTTC. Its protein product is CASSPDRDYGYTF.

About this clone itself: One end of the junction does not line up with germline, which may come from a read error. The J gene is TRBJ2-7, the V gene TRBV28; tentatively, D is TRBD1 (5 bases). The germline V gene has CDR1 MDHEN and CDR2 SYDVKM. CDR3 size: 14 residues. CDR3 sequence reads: CASSLDTSSYEQYF. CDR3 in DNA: TGTGCAAGCAGTTTGGACACGAGCTCCTACGAGCAGTACTTC. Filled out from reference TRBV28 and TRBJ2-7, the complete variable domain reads DVKVTQSSRYLVKRTGEKVFLECVQDMDHENMFWYRQDPGLGLRLIYFSYDVKMKEKGDIPEGYSVSREKKERFSLILESASTNQTSMYLCASSLDTSSYEQYFGPGTRLTVT.

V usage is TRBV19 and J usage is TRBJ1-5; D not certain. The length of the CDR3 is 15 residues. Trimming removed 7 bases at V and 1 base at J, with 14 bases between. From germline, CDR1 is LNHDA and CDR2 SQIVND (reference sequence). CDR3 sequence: CASTSFWASNQPQHF. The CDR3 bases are TGTGCCAGTACCTCCTTCTGGGCCAGCAATCAGCCCCAGCATTTT.

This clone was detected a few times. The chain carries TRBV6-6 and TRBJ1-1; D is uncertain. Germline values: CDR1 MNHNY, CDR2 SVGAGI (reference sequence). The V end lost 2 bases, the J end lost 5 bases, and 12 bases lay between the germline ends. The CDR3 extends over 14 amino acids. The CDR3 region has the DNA TGTGCCAGCAGTTACACGGCCTCGGGGACTGAAGCTTTCTTT. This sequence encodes CASSYTASGTEAFF.

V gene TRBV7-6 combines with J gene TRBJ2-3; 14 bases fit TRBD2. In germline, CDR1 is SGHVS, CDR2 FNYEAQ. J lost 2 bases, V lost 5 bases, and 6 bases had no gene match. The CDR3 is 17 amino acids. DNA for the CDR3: TGTGCCAGCAGCCCGGGACTAGCGGGGGCCCACACAGATACGCAGTATTTT. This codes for CASSPGLAGAHTDTQYF.

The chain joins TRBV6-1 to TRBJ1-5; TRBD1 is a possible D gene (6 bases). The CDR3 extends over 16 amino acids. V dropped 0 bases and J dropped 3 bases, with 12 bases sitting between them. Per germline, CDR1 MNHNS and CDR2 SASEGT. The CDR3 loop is CASSEAGHRPNQPQHF. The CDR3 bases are TGTGCCAGCAGTGAAGCGGGACATCGACCCAATCAGCCCCAGCATTTT.

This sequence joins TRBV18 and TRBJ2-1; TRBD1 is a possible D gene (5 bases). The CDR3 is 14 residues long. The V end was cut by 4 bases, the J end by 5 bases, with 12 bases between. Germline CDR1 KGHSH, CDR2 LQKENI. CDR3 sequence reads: CASSLMTADNEQFF. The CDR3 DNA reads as TGTGCCAGCTCACTTATGACAGCAGACAATGAGCAGTTCTTC.